The clone carrying this TCR beta chain has ten or more counts. As yet, its antigen is unknown. This specimen belongs to a study of T cells in Graves' hyperthyroidism and ophthalmopathy. Study-level results: Among clonotypes expanded in thyroid above 0.001, most were also found in blood. The model made its ophthalmopathy prediction, and onset followed a median 6.5 months later.

The CDR3 is 14 amino acids. The V gene lost 2 bases and the J gene lost 7 bases, with 17 bases spanning the gap. Germline V gives CDR1 GTSNPN, CDR2 SVGIG (reference sequence). Authors of the study amplified TCR beta CDR3 regions from RNA transcripts. When the TCR CDR3 underwent first-round RT-PCR, the HTBI primer set was used. TCRdb re-analysed the multiplex PCR reads in MiXCR, keeping a single row per CDR3 protein. There are 500,000 to 650,000 distinct CDR3 sequences in the sample; around 15% occur only once, and approximately 15% lies in the top ten. Sequencing was carried out using blood. This rearrangement joins TRBV30 to TRBJ1-1; maybe TRBD1 (6 bases). The TCR originated in a woman aged 35 to 49 with Graves' hyperthyroidism. DNA for the CDR3: TGTGCCTGGAGTCCTCAGGGGAGAGGCTATGAAGCTTTCTTT. Protein: CAWSPQGRGYEAFF.